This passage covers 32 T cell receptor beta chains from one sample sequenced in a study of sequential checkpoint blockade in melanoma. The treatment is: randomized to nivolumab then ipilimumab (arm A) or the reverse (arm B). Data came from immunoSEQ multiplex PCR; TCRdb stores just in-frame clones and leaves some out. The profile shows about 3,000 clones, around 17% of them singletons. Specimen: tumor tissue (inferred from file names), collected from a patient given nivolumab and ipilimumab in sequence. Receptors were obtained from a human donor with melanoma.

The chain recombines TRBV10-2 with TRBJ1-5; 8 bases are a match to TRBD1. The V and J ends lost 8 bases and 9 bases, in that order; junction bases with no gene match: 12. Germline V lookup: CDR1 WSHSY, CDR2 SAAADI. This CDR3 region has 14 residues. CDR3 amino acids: CASAITGGSGPQHF. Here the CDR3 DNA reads TGCGCCAGCGCGATCACAGGGGGGTCGGGGCCCCAGCATTTT.

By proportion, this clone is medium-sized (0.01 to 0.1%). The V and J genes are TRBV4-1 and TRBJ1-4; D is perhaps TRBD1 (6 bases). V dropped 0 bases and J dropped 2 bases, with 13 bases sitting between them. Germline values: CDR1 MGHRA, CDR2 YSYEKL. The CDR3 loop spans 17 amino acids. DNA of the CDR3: TGCGCCAGCAGCCAAGATCCACATACAGGGACTAATGAAAAACTGTTTTTT. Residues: CASSQDPHTGTNEKLFF.

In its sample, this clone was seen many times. The CDR3 loop is CASSPALRGPTYEQYF. CDR3 sequence (DNA): TGTGCCAGCAGCCCGGCTCTGCGGGGACCAACCTACGAGCAGTACTTC. This chain joins TRBV11-3 and TRBJ2-7, with D possibly being TRBD2 (6 bases). V shed 5 bases and J shed 2 bases, with 19 bases lying between them. The V gene's germline CDR1 is SGHNT and CDR2 YENEEA. This CDR3 has 16 residues.

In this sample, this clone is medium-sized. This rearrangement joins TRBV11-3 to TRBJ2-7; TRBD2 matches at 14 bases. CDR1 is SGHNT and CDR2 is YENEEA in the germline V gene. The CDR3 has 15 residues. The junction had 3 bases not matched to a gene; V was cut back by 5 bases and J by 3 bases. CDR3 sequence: CASSPGTSGGYEQYF. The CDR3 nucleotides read TGTGCCAGCAGCCCCGGGACTAGCGGGGGCTACGAGCAGTACTTC.

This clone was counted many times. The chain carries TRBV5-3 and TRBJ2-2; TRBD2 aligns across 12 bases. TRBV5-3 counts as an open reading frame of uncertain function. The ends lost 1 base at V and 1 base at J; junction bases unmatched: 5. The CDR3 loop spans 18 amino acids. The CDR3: CARSLLLAGGRNTGELFF. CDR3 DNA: TGTGCCAGAAGCTTGCTACTAGCGGGGGGTAGGAACACCGGGGAGCTGTTTTTT.

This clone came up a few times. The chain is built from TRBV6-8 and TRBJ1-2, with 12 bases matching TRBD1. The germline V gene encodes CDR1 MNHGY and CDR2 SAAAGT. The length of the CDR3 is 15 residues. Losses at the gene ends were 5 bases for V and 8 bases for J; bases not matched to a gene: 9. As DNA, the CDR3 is TGTGCCAGCAGTAAACCGGGGACAGGGGGCCTGGGCTACACCTTC. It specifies CASSKPGTGGLGYTF.

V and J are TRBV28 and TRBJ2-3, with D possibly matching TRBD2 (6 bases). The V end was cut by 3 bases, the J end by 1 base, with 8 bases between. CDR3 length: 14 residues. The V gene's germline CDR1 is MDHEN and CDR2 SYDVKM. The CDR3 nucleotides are TGTGCCAGCAGTTTTGTAGCGGGCACAGATACGCAGTATTTT. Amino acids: CASSFVAGTDTQYF.

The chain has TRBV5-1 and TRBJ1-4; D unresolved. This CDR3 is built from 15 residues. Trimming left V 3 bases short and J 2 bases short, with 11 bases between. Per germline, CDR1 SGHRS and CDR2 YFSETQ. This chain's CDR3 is CASSSKGATNEKLFF. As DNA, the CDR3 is TGCGCCAGCAGCTCTAAGGGAGCGACTAATGAAAAACTGTTTTTT.

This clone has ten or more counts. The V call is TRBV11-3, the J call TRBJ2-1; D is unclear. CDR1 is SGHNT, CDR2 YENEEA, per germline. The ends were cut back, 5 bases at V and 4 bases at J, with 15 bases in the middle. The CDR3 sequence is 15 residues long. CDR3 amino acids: CASSQPGSGYNEQFF. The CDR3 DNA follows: TGTGCCAGCAGCCAACCAGGTTCGGGTTACAATGAGCAGTTCTTC.

The CDR3 region has the DNA TGTGCCTGGGGACAGGGGAAGGGCGAGCAGTACTTC. Its protein product is CAWGQGKGEQYF. This chain connects TRBV30 to TRBJ2-7; 9 positions match TRBD1. The junction had 5 bases not matched to a gene; V was cut back by 5 bases and J by 6 bases. In germline, CDR1 is GTSNPN, CDR2 SVGIG (reference sequence). The CDR3 spans 12 residues.

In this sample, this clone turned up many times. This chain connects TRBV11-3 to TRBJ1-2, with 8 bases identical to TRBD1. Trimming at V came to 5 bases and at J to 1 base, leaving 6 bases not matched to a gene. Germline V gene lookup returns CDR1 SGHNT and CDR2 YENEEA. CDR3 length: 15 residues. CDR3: CASSDPGQVNYGYTF. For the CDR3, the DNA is TGTGCCAGCAGCGATCCGGGACAGGTTAACTATGGCTACACCTTC.

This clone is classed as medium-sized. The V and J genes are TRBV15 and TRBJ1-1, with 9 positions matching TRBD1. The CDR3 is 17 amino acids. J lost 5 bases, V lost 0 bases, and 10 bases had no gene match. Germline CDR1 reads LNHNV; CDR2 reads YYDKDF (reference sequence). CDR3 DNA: TGTGCCACCAGCAGAGATTTGGCGGACAGGGGAAATACTGAAGCTTTCTTT. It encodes CATSRDLADRGNTEAFF. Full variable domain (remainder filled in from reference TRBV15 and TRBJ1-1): DAMVIQNPRYQVTQFGKPVTLSCSQTLNHNVMYWYQQKSSQAPKLLFHYYDKDFNNEADTPDNFQSRRPNTSFCFLDIRSPGLGDTAMYLCATSRDLADRGNTEAFFGQGTRLTVV.

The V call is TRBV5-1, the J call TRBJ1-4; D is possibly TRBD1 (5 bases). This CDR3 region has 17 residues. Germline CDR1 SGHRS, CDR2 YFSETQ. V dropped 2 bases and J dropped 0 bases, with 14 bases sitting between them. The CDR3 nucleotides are TGCGCCAGCAGCTTCGACAGCGAGAAAGCAACTAATGAAAAACTGTTTTTT. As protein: CASSFDSEKATNEKLFF.

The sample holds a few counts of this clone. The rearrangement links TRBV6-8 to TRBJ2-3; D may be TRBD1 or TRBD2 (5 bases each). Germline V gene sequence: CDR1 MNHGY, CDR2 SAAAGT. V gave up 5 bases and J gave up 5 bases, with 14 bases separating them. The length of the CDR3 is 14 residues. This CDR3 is CASSTEGAGDTQYF. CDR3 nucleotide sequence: TGTGCCAGCAGTACCGAAGGGGCGGGAGATACGCAGTATTTT.

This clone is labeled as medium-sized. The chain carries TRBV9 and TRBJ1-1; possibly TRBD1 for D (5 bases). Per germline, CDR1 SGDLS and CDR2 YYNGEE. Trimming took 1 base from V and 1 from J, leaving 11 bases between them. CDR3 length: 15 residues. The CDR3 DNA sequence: TGTGCCAGCAGCGTATTTCCCAGGGAGAACACTGAAGCTTTCTTT. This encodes CASSVFPRENTEAFF. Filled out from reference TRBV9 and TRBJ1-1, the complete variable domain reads DSGVTQTPKHLITATGQRVTLRCSPRSGDLSVYWYQQSLDQGLQFLIQYYNGEERAKGNILERFSAQQFPDLHSELNLSSLELGDSALYFCASSVFPRENTEAFFGQGTRLTVV.

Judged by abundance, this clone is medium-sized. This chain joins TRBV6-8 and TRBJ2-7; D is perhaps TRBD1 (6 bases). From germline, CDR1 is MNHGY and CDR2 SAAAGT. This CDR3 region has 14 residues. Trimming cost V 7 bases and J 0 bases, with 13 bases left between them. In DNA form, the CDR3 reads TGTGCCAGCAAGTTAGCAGGGGACTCCTACGAGCAGTACTTC. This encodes CASKLAGDSYEQYF.

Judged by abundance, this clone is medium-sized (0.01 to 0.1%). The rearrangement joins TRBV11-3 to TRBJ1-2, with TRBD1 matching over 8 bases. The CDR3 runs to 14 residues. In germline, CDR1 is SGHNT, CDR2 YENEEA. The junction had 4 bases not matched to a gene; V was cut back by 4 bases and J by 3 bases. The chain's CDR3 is CASSSRGRHYGYTF. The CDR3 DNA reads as TGTGCCAGCAGCTCCAGGGGGCGGCACTATGGCTACACCTTC.

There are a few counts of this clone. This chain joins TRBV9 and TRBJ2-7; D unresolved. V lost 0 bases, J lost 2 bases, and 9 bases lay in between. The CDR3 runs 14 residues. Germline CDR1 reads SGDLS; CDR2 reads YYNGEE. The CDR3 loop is CASSVGGSPYEQYF. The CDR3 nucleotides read TGTGCCAGCAGCGTAGGGGGATCCCCCTACGAGCAGTACTTC.

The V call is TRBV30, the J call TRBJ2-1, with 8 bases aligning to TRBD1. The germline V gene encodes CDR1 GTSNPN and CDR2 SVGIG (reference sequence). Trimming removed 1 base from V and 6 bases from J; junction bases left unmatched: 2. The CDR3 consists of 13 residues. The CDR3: CAWSGQGSNEQFF. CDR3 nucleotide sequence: TGTGCCTGGAGTGGACAGGGGAGCAATGAGCAGTTCTTC.

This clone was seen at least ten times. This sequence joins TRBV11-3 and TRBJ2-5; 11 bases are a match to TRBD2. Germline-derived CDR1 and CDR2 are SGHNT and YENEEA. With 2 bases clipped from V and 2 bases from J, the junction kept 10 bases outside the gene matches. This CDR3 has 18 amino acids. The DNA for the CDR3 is TGTGCCAGCAGCTTAAAGGCCCCTAGCGGGGGGTCTCAAGAGACCCAGTACTTC. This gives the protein CASSLKAPSGGSQETQYF.

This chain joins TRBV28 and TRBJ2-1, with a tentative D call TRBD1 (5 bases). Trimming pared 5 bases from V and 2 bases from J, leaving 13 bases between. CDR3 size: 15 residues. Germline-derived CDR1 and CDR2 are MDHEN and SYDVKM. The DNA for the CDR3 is TGTGCCAGCAGTGCAGGGCTACCCCCCTACAATGAGCAGTTCTTC. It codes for CASSAGLPPYNEQFF.

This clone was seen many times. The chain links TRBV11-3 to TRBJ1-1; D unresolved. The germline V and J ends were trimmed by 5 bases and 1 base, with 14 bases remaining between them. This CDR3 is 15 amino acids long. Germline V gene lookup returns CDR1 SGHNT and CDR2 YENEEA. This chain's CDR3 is CASSPPGSRNTEAFF. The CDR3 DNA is TGTGCCAGCAGCCCACCAGGCAGCAGGAACACTGAAGCTTTCTTT.

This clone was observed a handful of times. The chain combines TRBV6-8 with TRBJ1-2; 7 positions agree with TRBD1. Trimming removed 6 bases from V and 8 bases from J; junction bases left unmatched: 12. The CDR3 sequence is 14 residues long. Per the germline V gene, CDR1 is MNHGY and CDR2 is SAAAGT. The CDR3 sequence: CASSRERDRRGYTF. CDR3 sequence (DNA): TGTGCCAGCAGCCGGGAGAGGGACAGAAGGGGCTACACCTTC.

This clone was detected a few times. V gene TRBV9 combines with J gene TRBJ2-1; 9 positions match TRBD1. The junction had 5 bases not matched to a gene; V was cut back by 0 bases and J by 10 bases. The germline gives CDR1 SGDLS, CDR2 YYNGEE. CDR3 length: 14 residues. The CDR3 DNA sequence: TGTGCCAGCAGCGTAGTGGGGACAGGGCTCGAGCAGTTCTTC. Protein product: CASSVVGTGLEQFF. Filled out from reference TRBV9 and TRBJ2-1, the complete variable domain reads DSGVTQTPKHLITATGQRVTLRCSPRSGDLSVYWYQQSLDQGLQFLIQYYNGEERAKGNILERFSAQQFPDLHSELNLSSLELGDSALYFCASSVVGTGLEQFFGPGTRLTVL.

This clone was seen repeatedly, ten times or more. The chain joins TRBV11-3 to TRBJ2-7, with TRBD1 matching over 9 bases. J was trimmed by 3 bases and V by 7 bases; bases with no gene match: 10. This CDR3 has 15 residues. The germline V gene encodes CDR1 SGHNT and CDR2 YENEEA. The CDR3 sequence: CASNGGWGQGYEQYF. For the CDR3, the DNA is TGTGCCAGCAACGGAGGGTGGGGACAGGGCTACGAGCAGTACTTC.

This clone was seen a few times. In nucleotides, the CDR3 is TGTGCCTGGAGTGTACGGCCAGGGCGGGATTCACCCCTCCACTTT. Translating it yields CAWSVRPGRDSPLHF. The genes are TRBV30 and TRBJ1-6; D is possibly TRBD1 (5 bases). CDR3 length: 15 residues. The V end was cut by 0 bases, the J end by 8 bases, with 14 bases between. Germline lookup yields CDR1 GTSNPN and CDR2 SVGIG (reference sequence).

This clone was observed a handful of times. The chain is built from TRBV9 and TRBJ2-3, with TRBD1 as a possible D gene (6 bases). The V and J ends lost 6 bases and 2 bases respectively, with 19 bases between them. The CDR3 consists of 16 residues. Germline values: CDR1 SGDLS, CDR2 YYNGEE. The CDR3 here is CASNLPPDRYTDTQYF. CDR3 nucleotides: TGTGCCAGCAACCTACCCCCCGACAGGTACACAGATACGCAGTATTTT.

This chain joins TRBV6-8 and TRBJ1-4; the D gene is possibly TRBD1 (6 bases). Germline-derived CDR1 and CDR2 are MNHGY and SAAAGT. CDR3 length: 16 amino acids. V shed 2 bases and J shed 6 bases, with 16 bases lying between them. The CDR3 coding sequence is TGTGCCAGCAGTTACCTCCCAGGGGATTCGGATGAAAAACTGTTTTTT. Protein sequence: CASSYLPGDSDEKLFF.

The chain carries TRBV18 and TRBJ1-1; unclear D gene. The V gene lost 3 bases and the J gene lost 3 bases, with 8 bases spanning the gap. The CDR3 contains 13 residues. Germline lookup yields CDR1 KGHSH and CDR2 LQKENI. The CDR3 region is CASSPEGYTEAFF. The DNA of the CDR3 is TGTGCCAGCTCACCCGAAGGATACACTGAAGCTTTCTTT.

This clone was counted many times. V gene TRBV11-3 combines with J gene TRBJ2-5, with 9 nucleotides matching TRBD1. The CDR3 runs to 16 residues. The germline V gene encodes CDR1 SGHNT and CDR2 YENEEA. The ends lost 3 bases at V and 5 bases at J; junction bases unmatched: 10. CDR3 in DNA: TGTGCCAGCAGCTTGGACAGGGGCGAAGTAGGGGAGACCCAGTACTTC. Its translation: CASSLDRGEVGETQYF.

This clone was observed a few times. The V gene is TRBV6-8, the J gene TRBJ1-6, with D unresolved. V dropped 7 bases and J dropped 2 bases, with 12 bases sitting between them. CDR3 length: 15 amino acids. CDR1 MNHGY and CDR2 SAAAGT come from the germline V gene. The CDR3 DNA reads TGTGCCAGCACCTCGCGGGCACCCTATAATTCACCCCTCCACTTT. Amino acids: CASTSRAPYNSPLHF.

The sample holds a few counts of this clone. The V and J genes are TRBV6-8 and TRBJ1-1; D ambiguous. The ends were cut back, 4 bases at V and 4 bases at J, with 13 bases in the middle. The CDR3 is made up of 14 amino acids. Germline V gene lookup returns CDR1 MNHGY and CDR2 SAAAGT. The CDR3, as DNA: TGTGCCAGCAGTTCCGGTGGTCGGTTCACTGAAGCTTTCTTT. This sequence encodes CASSSGGRFTEAFF.